This T cell receptor beta chain was observed in a study of blood T cell repertoires in COVID-19. As for the study in general: The samples span acute and convalescent COVID-19 from the United States, Italy and Spain. Sources were T cells, B-cell-depleted T cells, or PBMCs; the material itself was cDNA or gDNA.

In the original analysis: Using reference gene primer amplification, nucleated cell counts were estimated. Assay used: immunoSEQ multiplex PCR; TCRdb lists only in-frame clones, some missing. V, J and clone size were drawn from that table, and D and trimming were deduced from the DNA. The sample yields some 200,000 clones, about 80% seen once. The CDR3 consists of 15 residues. Germline trimming cut 5 bases from V and 2 bases from J; bases unmatched to any gene: 7. Germline-derived CDR1 and CDR2 are MNHEY and SVGAGI. The chain joins TRBV6-5 to TRBJ2-7, with 9 bases fitting TRBD2. This clonotype originated in a human donor with acute or convalescent COVID-19. The donor label of this sample is uncertain. Sequenced input: peripheral blood. CDR3 bases: TGTGCCAGCAGTCGCCAGCGGGGGGACCCCTACGAGCAGTACTTC. Its translation: CASSRQRGDPYEQYF.